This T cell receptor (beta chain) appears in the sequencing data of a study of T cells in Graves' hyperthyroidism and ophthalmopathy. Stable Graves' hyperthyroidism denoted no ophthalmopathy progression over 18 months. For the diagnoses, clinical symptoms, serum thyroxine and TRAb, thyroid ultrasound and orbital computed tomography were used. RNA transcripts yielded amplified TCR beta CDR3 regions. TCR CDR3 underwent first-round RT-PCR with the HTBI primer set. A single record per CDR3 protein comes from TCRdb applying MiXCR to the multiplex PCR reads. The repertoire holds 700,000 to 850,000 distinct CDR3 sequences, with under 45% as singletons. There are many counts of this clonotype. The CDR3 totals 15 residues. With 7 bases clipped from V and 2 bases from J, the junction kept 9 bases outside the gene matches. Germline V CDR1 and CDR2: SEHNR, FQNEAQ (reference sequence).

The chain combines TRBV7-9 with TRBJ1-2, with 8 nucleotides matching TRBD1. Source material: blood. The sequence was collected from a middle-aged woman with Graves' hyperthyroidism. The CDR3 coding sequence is TGTGCCAGCACCCCACTCCAGGGGGCGAACTATGGCTACACCTTC. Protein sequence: CASTPLQGANYGYTF. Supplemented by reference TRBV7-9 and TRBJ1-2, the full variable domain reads DTGVSQNPRHKITKRGQNVTFRCDPISEHNRLYWYRQTLGQGPEFLTYFQNEAQLEKSRLLSDRFSAERPKGSFSTLEIQRTEQGDSAMYLCASTPLQGANYGYTFGSGTRLTVV.